These 31 T cell receptor beta chains originate from one sample sequenced in a study of identical twins. One entry per CDR3 protein results from TCRdb running MiXCR on the 5' RACE reads. The sample carries about 920,000 distinct CDR3 sequences, approximately 13% recorded once. Another study also made use of these data, one on yellow fever vaccine responses in identical twins.

Input material: PBMCs. The receptor source for this set is a woman in her late teens or twenties in good health.

This clonotype was counted only a few times. V and J are TRBV6-1 and TRBJ2-7; D may be TRBD1 (6 bases). This CDR3 has 14 residues. V gave up 4 bases and J gave up 6 bases, with 16 bases separating them. Germline lookup yields CDR1 MNHNS and CDR2 SASEGT. The CDR3 protein is CASSALQGSVEQYV. The CDR3 coding sequence is TGTGCCAGCAGTGCATTACAGGGTTCGGTCGAGCAGTACGTC.

This clonotype was counted between two and nine times. The chain couples TRBV12-3 or TRBV12-4 to TRBJ2-7; TRBD1 matches 8 bases. The CDR3 has 13 residues. V was pared by 8 bases and J by 4 bases, with 7 bases of the junction left unmatched. CDR3 protein: CASGRGQAYEQYF. CDR3 nucleotides: TGTGCCAGCGGTCGGGGACAGGCATACGAGCAGTACTTC.

This clonotype showed up just once. The rearrangement uses TRBV5-8 and TRBJ2-3; unclear D gene. The CDR3 runs 18 residues. CDR1 is SGHTS and CDR2 is YDEGEE in the germline V gene. The ends were cut back, 0 bases at V and 0 bases at J, with 17 bases in the middle. This CDR3 is CASSLGLTQNPSTDTQYF. The CDR3 nucleotides are TGTGCCAGCAGCTTGGGCCTGACCCAAAACCCCAGCACAGATACGCAGTATTTT. Using reference TRBV5-8 and TRBJ2-3 for the parts outside the CDR3, the full variable domain is EAGVTQSPTHLIKTRGQQATLRCSPISGHTSVYWYQQALGLGLQFLLWYDEGEERNRGNFPPRFSGRQFPNYSSELNVNALELEDSALYLCASSLGLTQNPSTDTQYFGPGTRLTVL.

There are a few counts of this clonotype. The chain carries TRBV3-1 and TRBJ2-3; 8 nucleotides match TRBD1. The ends lost 5 bases at V and 0 bases at J; junction bases unmatched: 7. The germline gives CDR1 LGHDT, CDR2 YNNKEL (reference sequence). This CDR3 has 16 residues. CDR3 sequence: CASSYGTGYSTDTQYF. Here the CDR3 DNA reads TGTGCCAGCAGCTACGGGACAGGATATAGCACAGATACGCAGTATTTT.

This clonotype was recorded a few times. The chain links TRBV5-1 to TRBJ2-5; 7 bases align to TRBD2. Germline V gene lookup returns CDR1 SGHRS and CDR2 YFSETQ. V lost 0 bases and J lost 4; bases outside the gene matches: 6. The CDR3 is 15 residues long. The CDR3: CASSLEGGEGETQYF. CDR3 nucleotide sequence: TGCGCCAGCAGCTTGGAAGGCGGGGAGGGAGAGACCCAGTACTTC.

This clonotype was counted between two and nine times. This chain links TRBV5-1 with TRBJ2-7; D is unresolved. CDR3 length equals 14 residues. Trimming removed 1 base at V and 5 bases at J, with 13 bases between. Germline V gene sequence: CDR1 SGHRS, CDR2 YFSETQ. The CDR3 coding sequence is TGCGCCAGCAGCTTGTATCGGACCCCGGACGAGCAGTACTTC. Translating gives CASSLYRTPDEQYF.

This clonotype was found many times. The junction departs from germline at one end; a sequencing error may be responsible. This chain connects TRBV5-1 to TRBJ1-1, with unresolved D. This CDR3 contains 13 residues. CDR1 is SGHRS, CDR2 YFSETQ, per germline. The CDR3 loop is CASSLERGTEAFF. CDR3 in DNA: TGTGCCAGCAGTTTGGAGCGGGGCACTGAAGCTTTCTTT.

Comment on this clonotype: The junction differs from germline at one of its ends, possibly a read error. V usage is TRBV28 and J usage is TRBJ2-1; D unresolved. Germline-derived CDR1 and CDR2 are MDHEN and SYDVKM. The CDR3 is 11 residues long. Here the CDR3 DNA reads TGTGACAGCAGTAGCTTGAATGAGCAGTTCTTC. Translated, it gives CDSSSLNEQFF.

The chain recombines TRBV2 with TRBJ2-5; D is undetermined. The germline V and J ends were trimmed by 4 bases and 2 bases, with 8 bases remaining between them. This CDR3 is 13 amino acids long. Germline V gene sequence: CDR1 SNHLY, CDR2 FYNNEI. CDR3 bases: TGTGCCAGCAGTGCTGGCAGACAAGAGACCCAGTACTTC. Protein product: CASSAGRQETQYF.

The chain combines TRBV2 with TRBJ2-7, with 8 positions matching TRBD2. CDR3 size: 16 residues. The germline CDR1 and CDR2 sequences are SNHLY and FYNNEI. J gave up 0 bases and V 0 bases, and 4 bases lay outside the gene matches. CDR3 region: CASSEAGLAGSYEQYF. The DNA of the CDR3 is TGTGCCAGCAGTGAAGCCGGGCTAGCGGGCTCCTACGAGCAGTACTTC.

This clonotype was observed a handful of times. The chain joins TRBV5-1 to TRBJ2-5; D possibly corresponds to TRBD2 (6 bases). V lost 4 bases, J lost 5 bases, and 30 bases lay in between. The CDR3 sequence is 19 residues long. Germline V gene sequence: CDR1 SGHRS, CDR2 YFSETQ. The CDR3 spells CASSAPVGIAVGFRETQYF. The CDR3 region has the DNA TGCGCCAGCAGCGCTCCTGTCGGGATAGCGGTGGGGTTCCGGGAGACCCAGTACTTC.

This clonotype has more than one count but fewer than ten. The V gene is TRBV5-1, the J gene TRBJ2-7; no firm D call. Germline V CDR1 and CDR2: SGHRS, YFSETQ. V lost 0 bases, J lost 5 bases, and 9 bases lay in between. The CDR3 is 13 residues long. CDR3 sequence: CASSLALSNEQYF. The CDR3 coding sequence is TGCGCCAGCAGCTTGGCCCTTTCGAACGAGCAGTACTTC.

The gene calls are TRBV20-1 and TRBJ2-3; D is unresolved. Trimming stripped 3 bases from V and 6 bases from J, with 13 bases between. The CDR3 covers 13 residues. Germline assignment: CDR1 DFQATT and CDR2 SNEGSKA (reference sequence). This CDR3 is CSASGPLGDTQYF. CDR3 coding DNA: TGCAGTGCTAGCGGGCCCCTTGGGGATACGCAGTATTTT.

This clonotype was seen only a few times. The V call is TRBV20-1, the J call TRBJ2-3, with no clear D. The CDR3 spans 15 residues. Trimming left V 2 bases short and J 0 bases short, with 12 bases between. The germline V gene encodes CDR1 DFQATT and CDR2 SNEGSKA (reference sequence). CDR3 loop: CSARPLGNSTDTQYF. The DNA for the CDR3 is TGCAGTGCTAGACCCCTGGGGAATAGCACAGATACGCAGTATTTT.

This sequence joins TRBV3-1 and TRBJ2-7; TRBD2 aligns across 8 bases. The germline gives CDR1 LGHDT, CDR2 YNNKEL (reference sequence). The CDR3 extends over 17 amino acids. V shed 8 bases, J shed 4 bases, and the junction held 19 bases outside the gene matches. The CDR3 region has the DNA TGTGCCAGCTCCCAAGATGTCAGTGGACTAGCAGGGTACGAGCAGTACTTC. It is translated as CASSQDVSGLAGYEQYF.

The table lists this clonotype with a few counts. V is TRBV10-3 and J is TRBJ2-7, with a tentative D call TRBD1 (6 bases). In germline, CDR1 is ENHRY, CDR2 SYGVKD. The CDR3 is made up of 13 amino acids. Trimming removed 7 bases at V and 4 bases at J, with 14 bases between. The chain's CDR3 is CAITSGVGYEQYF. The CDR3 DNA reads as TGTGCCATCACTTCAGGGGTGGGGTACGAGCAGTACTTC.

The V gene is TRBV20-1, the J gene TRBJ2-1; 9 bases line up with TRBD2. The germline V gene encodes CDR1 DFQATT and CDR2 SNEGSKA (reference sequence). J was trimmed by 7 bases and V by 0 bases; bases with no gene match: 7. This CDR3 region has 15 residues. The CDR3 here is CSARDGAGGSNEQFF. CDR3 sequence (DNA): TGCAGTGCTAGAGATGGGGCGGGAGGGAGTAATGAGCAGTTCTTC.

V usage is TRBV27 and J usage is TRBJ1-2; D might be TRBD1 (6 bases). With 7 bases removed from V and 2 bases from J, the gap between germline ends came to 17 bases. The CDR3 runs 15 residues. Germline V gene lookup returns CDR1 MNHEY and CDR2 SMNVEV (reference sequence). The CDR3 here is CASTPRQGPNYGYTF. In DNA form, the CDR3 reads TGTGCCAGCACCCCCCGCCAGGGGCCAAACTATGGCTACACCTTC.

At least ten counts were recorded for this clonotype. This rearrangement joins TRBV5-1 to TRBJ1-1; D gene ambiguous. The CDR3 loop spans 15 amino acids. Germline CDR1 reads SGHRS; CDR2 reads YFSETQ. The ends were cut back, 2 bases at V and 0 bases at J, with 11 bases in the middle. In DNA, the CDR3 is TGCGCCAGCAGCTTCGCCACAAGGATGAACACTGAAGCTTTCTTT. Protein: CASSFATRMNTEAFF. Drawing the rest from reference TRBV5-1 and TRBJ1-1, the complete variable domain is KAGVTQTPRYLIKTRGQQVTLSCSPISGHRSVSWYQQTPGQGLQFLFEYFSETQRNKGNFPGRFSGRQFSNSRSEMNVSTLELGDSALYLCASSFATRMNTEAFFGQGTRLTVV.

This CDR3 reads CASSSGTSGTHGYQETQYF. DNA for the CDR3: TGTGCCAGCAGCTCCGGGACTAGCGGGACCCACGGATACCAAGAGACCCAGTACTTC. V usage is TRBV11-2 and J usage is TRBJ2-5; 13 nucleotides match TRBD2. Germline V CDR1 and CDR2: SGHAT, FQNNGV. The J segment lost 0 bases and the V segment lost 4 bases, leaving 11 bases of the junction unmatched. The CDR3 extends over 19 amino acids.

This clonotype showed up many times. The J gene is TRBJ2-6, the V gene TRBV4-1, with D perhaps TRBD1 (5 bases). CDR1 and CDR2 from the germline V gene are MGHRA and YSYEKL. This CDR3 spans 20 amino acids. V lost 0 bases, J lost 0 bases, and 18 bases lay in between. The chain's CDR3 is CASSQDPLAGLVSGANVLTF. CDR3 DNA: TGCGCCAGCAGCCAAGACCCCCTTGCAGGGCTCGTCTCTGGGGCCAACGTCCTGACTTTC.

The V and J genes are TRBV11-2 and TRBJ2-7; no clear D gene. Trimming left V 5 bases short and J 5 bases short, with 10 bases between. The germline V gene encodes CDR1 SGHAT and CDR2 FQNNGV. The CDR3 contains 12 residues. In DNA, the CDR3 is TGTGCCAGCAGCCCGCCGTCCCACGAGCAGTACTTC. Translating it yields CASSPPSHEQYF.

This clonotype was detected a few times. The rearrangement uses TRBV6-1 and TRBJ1-6; D remains unclear. The length of the CDR3 is 15 residues. The germline V gene encodes CDR1 MNHNS and CDR2 SASEGT. V lost 6 bases and J 8 bases, leaving 17 bases between the germline ends. The CDR3 DNA is TGTGCCAGCAGCCCCTTGGCGGGGTTGGATTCACCCCTCCACTTT. It translates to CASSPLAGLDSPLHF.

This clonotype was seen a few times. The V and J genes are TRBV7-9 and TRBJ2-1; D is unresolved. Germline CDR1 and CDR2: SEHNR and FQNEAQ (reference sequence). The CDR3 runs 16 residues. The V gene lost 3 bases and the J gene lost 0 bases, with 12 bases spanning the gap. CDR3 residues: CASSFMELLSYNEQFF. The CDR3 region has the DNA TGTGCCAGCAGCTTTATGGAGCTGCTCTCCTACAATGAGCAGTTCTTC.

This chain connects TRBV5-1 to TRBJ2-2, with D possibly TRBD2 on 6 matching bases. The CDR3 length is 14 residues. Germline CDR1 and CDR2: SGHRS and YFSETQ. V lost 3 bases to trimming and J lost 6 bases, with 12 bases between them. The CDR3 is CASSSGEKAGELFF. CDR3 in DNA: TGCGCCAGCAGCTCGGGGGAGAAGGCCGGGGAGCTGTTTTTT.

This clonotype was observed many times. V is TRBV27 and J is TRBJ1-2, with a tentative D call TRBD1 (5 bases). Germline V gene sequence: CDR1 MNHEY, CDR2 SMNVEV (reference sequence). V lost 8 bases to trimming and J lost 4 bases, with 17 bases between them. This CDR3 region has 14 residues. CDR3 DNA: TGTGCCAGCGGAGGACTAGGGGAGGGCTATGGCTACACCTTC. It encodes CASGGLGEGYGYTF.

This clonotype was counted a few times. The gene calls are TRBV11-2 and TRBJ2-1, with 9 bases lining up with TRBD1. J gave up 9 bases and V 3 bases, and 6 bases lay outside the gene matches. The CDR3 spans 14 residues. Germline assignment: CDR1 SGHAT and CDR2 FQNNGV. CDR3 sequence reads: CASSFGQGHVEQFF. The DNA for the CDR3 is TGTGCCAGCAGCTTCGGACAGGGGCATGTTGAGCAGTTCTTC.

With respect to this clonotype: A clone one base away is much larger, so this may be a read error. This chain connects TRBV27 to TRBJ2-7; D is perhaps TRBD1 (5 bases). The CDR3 loop spans 13 amino acids. Germline V gives CDR1 MNHEY, CDR2 SMNVEV (reference sequence). CDR3 amino acids: CARSFPGSYEQYF. CDR3 sequence (DNA): TGTGCCAGAAGTTTTCCAGGGTCCTACGAGCAGTACTTC.

This clonotype was detected ten times or more. This chain links TRBV28 with TRBJ2-2, with D uncertain. Germline loops: CDR1 MDHEN, CDR2 SYDVKM. The CDR3 is 14 amino acids. The V end was cut by 7 bases, the J end by 6 bases, with 15 bases between. This chain's CDR3 is CASISLFGPGELFF. CDR3 DNA: TGTGCCAGCATTTCTCTCTTTGGGCCCGGGGAGCTGTTTTTT.

The rearrangement joins TRBV12-3 or TRBV12-4 to TRBJ1-6; D perhaps matches TRBD1 (6 bases). This CDR3 is 13 amino acids long. The ends were cut back, 4 bases at V and 10 bases at J, with 11 bases in the middle. CDR3 DNA: TGTGCCAGCAGTTCCAGGGGAGGATCACCCCTCCACTTT. It yields the protein CASSSRGGSPLHF.

This clonotype has just a few counts. The V gene is TRBV29-1, the J gene TRBJ1-1; the D is unclear. CDR3 length: 13 amino acids. V lost 5 bases, J lost 5 bases, and 15 bases lay in between. CDR1 and CDR2 (germline): SQVTM, ANQGSEA. The CDR3, as DNA: TGCAGCGTTCAACCTCGGCAGGAGACTGAAGCTTTCTTT. This codes for CSVQPRQETEAFF.